The 5 T cell receptor beta chains below were found in one sample sequenced in a study of memory CD4+ T cells and cytomegalovirus serostatus. The sort gate was single viable CD3+CD4+CD8-CD45RO+ cells for memory CD4+ T cells. The method was immunoSEQ multiplex PCR; TCRdb's version includes in-frame clones alone and lacks a portion of them. The sample consists of 50,000 to 55,000 clones, around 78% of them appearing once. Sequencing was carried out using memory CD4+ T cells from blood. The receptor source for this set is an adult in good health and CMV-seronegative.

This clone was detected only once. The CDR3 nucleotides read TGTGCCAGCAGCGTAGACACCCAAGAGACCCAGTACTTC. Translated: CASSVDTQETQYF. The chain is built from TRBV9 and TRBJ2-5; no clear D gene. This CDR3 has 13 amino acids. V was clipped by 0 bases and J by 1 base, with 4 bases between them. Germline CDR1 reads SGDLS; CDR2 reads YYNGEE.

The chain links TRBV5-1 to TRBJ1-1; D is possibly TRBD1 (5 bases). Trimming removed 0 bases from V and 3 bases from J, with 9 bases in between. Germline CDR1 is SGHRS and CDR2 is YFSETQ. The CDR3 runs 14 residues. For the CDR3, the DNA is TGCGCCAGCAGCTTGGTGGGGGGAGACACTGAAGCTTTCTTT. This sequence encodes CASSLVGGDTEAFF.

V is TRBV10-3 and J is TRBJ1-2; tentative D call: TRBD1 (5 bases). The V end was cut by 8 bases, the J end by 3 bases, with 13 bases between. Germline CDR1 is ENHRY and CDR2 is SYGVKD. This CDR3 is built from 13 residues. This chain's CDR3 is CAIGQGEDYGYTF. CDR3 bases: TGTGCCATCGGGCAAGGGGAGGACTATGGCTACACCTTC.

This sequence joins TRBV19 and TRBJ1-2; D unresolved. V was pared by 6 bases and J by 6 bases, with 17 bases between. Germline CDR1 is LNHDA and CDR2 is SQIVND (reference sequence). This CDR3 is built from 14 residues. The DNA of the CDR3 is TGTGCCAGTAGCCCCTCCCGGGGAACACATGGCTACACCTTC. It specifies CASSPSRGTHGYTF.

This chain joins TRBV7-7 and TRBJ2-6, with D perhaps TRBD2 (5 bases). Germline lookup yields CDR1 SSHAT and CDR2 FNYEAQ (reference sequence). Trimming removed 1 base at V and 9 bases at J, with 10 bases between. The CDR3 is 14 amino acids. This CDR3 reads CASSLDRGNNVLTF. The CDR3 nucleotides are TGTGCCAGCAGCTTAGACCGAGGGAACAACGTCCTGACTTTC.